A selection of T cell receptor beta chains follows, all from one sample in a study of blood T cell repertoires in COVID-19. Clones were sequenced by immunoSEQ multiplex PCR, and TCRdb holds only the in-frame ones, with some missing. The sample records fewer than 450,000 clones, 88% being singletons. Sequencing was done on a sample of PBMCs or T cells enriched from blood (not recorded which). These receptors were obtained from a woman under 30 who had recovered from COVID-19. CDR3s include the opening cysteine and the closing phenylalanine or tryptophan. The D gene is left open where the match is weak. Rows give clone size only sometimes, using once, few, many, or a class for an expanded clone.

clone_size	j_call	d_call	v_call	cdr3_nt	cdr3_aa
.	TRBJ1-6	.	TRBV5-4	TGTGCCAGCACCCCGACAGGCTCGAATAATTCACCCCTCCACTTT	CASTPTGSNNSPLHF
.	TRBJ1-1	.	TRBV5-1	TGCGCCAGCAGCTCCCGAGGCGGCACTGAAGCTTTCTTT	CASSSRGGTEAFF
.	TRBJ2-7	TRBD2	TRBV19	TGTGCCAGTAGTACCGGGACTAGCGGGGGGCTATACGAGCAGTACTTC	CASSTGTSGGLYEQYF
.	TRBJ2-1	TRBD2	TRBV6-2/TRBV6-3	TGTGCCAGCAGCACGTCAGCGGGGGGTTCGCAGTTCTTC	CASSTSAGGSQFF
.	TRBJ1-2	TRBD1	TRBV19	TGTGCCAGTAGTATGGGACGGGACAGGGGATTGGACTATGGCTACACCTTC	CASSMGRDRGLDYGYTF
once	TRBJ2-1	TRBD2	TRBV7-9	TGTGCCAGCAGAGGGACTAGCGGATACAATGAGCAGTTCTTC	CASRGTSGYNEQFF
.	TRBJ1-2	TRBD1	TRBV5-1	TGCGCCAGCAGCAGCTACGGGACAGGCTATGGCTACACCTTC	CASSSYGTGYGYTF
once	TRBJ2-7	TRBD2	TRBV27	TGTGCCAGCAGCCGACTAGCGGGGGGAAGTCAGTCCGAGCAGTACTTC	CASSRLAGGSQSEQYF
.	TRBJ1-2	.	TRBV30	TGTGCCTGGGTCCCCTCGGGAGCGGATGGCTACACCTTC	CAWVPSGADGYTF
.	TRBJ2-5	.	TRBV2	TGTGCCAGCAGCGACACCACAGGGTTACAAGAGACCCAGTACTTC	CASSDTTGLQETQYF
.	TRBJ1-1	.	TRBV19	TGTGCCAGTAGCAGACAGGACTCTGAAGCTTTCTTT	CASSRQDSEAFF
.	TRBJ1-1	TRBD1	TRBV2	TGTGCCAGCAACGACCCTTTACAGGGGATGAACACTGAAGCTTTCTTT	CASNDPLQGMNTEAFF
.	TRBJ2-7	TRBD1	TRBV27	TGTGCCACCAGGACAGGGATGGGGTACGAGCAGTACTTC	CATRTGMGYEQYF
.	TRBJ1-1	.	TRBV7-9	TGTGCCAGCAGCTTAAACAGGGTTGGCACTGAAGCTTTCTTT	CASSLNRVGTEAFF
.	TRBJ1-2	.	TRBV19	TGTGCCAGTAGTATAACCAGCGCGGCAGCACCATATGGCTACACCTTC	CASSITSAAAPYGYTF
.	TRBJ2-3	TRBD2	TRBV10-1	TGCGCCAGCAGAGCGGGAACCTACACAGATACGCAGTATTTT	CASRAGTYTDTQYF
once	TRBJ2-3	TRBD2	TRBV7-9	TGTGCCAGCAGCTTAGGGACCGGGGGGGCAGGTGATACGCAGTATTTT	CASSLGTGGAGDTQYF
once	TRBJ1-6	.	TRBV28	TGTGCCAGTTGTAGACATAATAATTCACCCCTCCACTTT	CASCRHNNSPLHF
.	TRBJ2-3	.	TRBV27	TGTGCCAGCAGTTTCGGGGGAACGGTCTATACGCAGTATTTT	CASSFGGTVYTQYF
.	TRBJ2-7	TRBD1	TRBV5-6	TGTGCCAGCAGTCCCGGGACAGGGGGATACGAGCAGTACTTC	CASSPGTGGYEQYF
many	TRBJ1-2	.	TRBV6-4	TGTGCCAGCAGTGACAGGGGAATTGGCTACACCTTC	CASSDRGIGYTF
.	TRBJ1-1	.	TRBV14	TGTGCCTCCAGGTGGGGGCGGAACACTGAAGCTTTCTTT	CASRWGRNTEAFF
once	TRBJ1-2	TRBD1	TRBV2	TGTGCCATGCGTCGGGGACAGGATCGATATGGCTACACCTTC	CAMRRGQDRYGYTF
.	TRBJ1-2	TRBD1	TRBV18	TGTGCCAGCTCACCCGGACAGGACTATGGCTACACCTTC	CASSPGQDYGYTF
.	TRBJ2-2	TRBD1	TRBV2	TGTGCCAGCAGTGACAACACCGGGACAGGGTACACCGGGGAGCTGTTTTTT	CASSDNTGTGYTGELFF
.	TRBJ2-3	.	TRBV9	TGTGCCAGCAGCGTAGTAAACAGGGCAGATACGCAGTATTTT	CASSVVNRADTQYF
.	TRBJ2-2	.	TRBV29-1	TGCAGCGTCCAGGGGAAAGGGACCGGGGAGCTGTTTTTT	CSVQGKGTGELFF
.	TRBJ1-2	TRBD1	TRBV6-2/TRBV6-3	TGTGCCAGCAGTTTCACTACAGGGGGCACCTATGGCTACACCTTC	CASSFTTGGTYGYTF
.	TRBJ1-4	.	TRBV21-1	TGTGCCAGCAGCCCCCGACAGGGGGCTGCAACTAATGAAAAACTGTTTTTT	CASSPRQGAATNEKLFF
.	TRBJ1-1	.	TRBV30	TGTGCCTGGAGTGTACTAGGGACAAACACTGAAGCTTTCTTT	CAWSVLGTNTEAFF
.	TRBJ1-1	TRBD1	TRBV25-1	TGTGCCAGCAGTGGGACAGGGGGCAACACTGAAGCTTTCTTT	CASSGTGGNTEAFF
.	TRBJ2-7	.	TRBV24-1	TGTGCCACCAGTGACAACTACGAGCAGTACTTC	CATSDNYEQYF
few	TRBJ1-5	TRBD1	TRBV2	TGTGCCAGCAGTGGACAGGGGTATAGCAATCAGCCCCAGCATTTT	CASSGQGYSNQPQHF